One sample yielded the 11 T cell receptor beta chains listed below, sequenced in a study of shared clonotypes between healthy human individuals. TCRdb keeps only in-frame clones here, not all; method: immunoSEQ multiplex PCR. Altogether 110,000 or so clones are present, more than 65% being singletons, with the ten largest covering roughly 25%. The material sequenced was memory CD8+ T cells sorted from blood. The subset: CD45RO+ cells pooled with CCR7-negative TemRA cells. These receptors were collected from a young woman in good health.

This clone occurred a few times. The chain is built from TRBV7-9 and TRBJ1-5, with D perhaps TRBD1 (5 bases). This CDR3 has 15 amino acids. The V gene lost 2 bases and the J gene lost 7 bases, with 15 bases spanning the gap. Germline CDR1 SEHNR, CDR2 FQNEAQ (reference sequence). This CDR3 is CASSLLSGLGQPQHF. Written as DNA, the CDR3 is TGTGCCAGCAGCTTATTGTCGGGACTGGGCCAGCCCCAGCATTTT. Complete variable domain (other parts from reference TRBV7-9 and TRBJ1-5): DTGVSQNPRHKITKRGQNVTFRCDPISEHNRLYWYRQTLGQGPEFLTYFQNEAQLEKSRLLSDRFSAERPKGSFSTLEIQRTEQGDSAMYLCASSLLSGLGQPQHFGDGTRLSIL.

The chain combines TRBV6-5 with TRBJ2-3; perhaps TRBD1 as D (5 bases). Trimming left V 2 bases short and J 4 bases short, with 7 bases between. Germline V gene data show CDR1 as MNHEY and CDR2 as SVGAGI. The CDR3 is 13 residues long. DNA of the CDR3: TGTGCCAGCAGTTACGAAGGGGCAGATACGCAGTATTTT. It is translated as CASSYEGADTQYF.

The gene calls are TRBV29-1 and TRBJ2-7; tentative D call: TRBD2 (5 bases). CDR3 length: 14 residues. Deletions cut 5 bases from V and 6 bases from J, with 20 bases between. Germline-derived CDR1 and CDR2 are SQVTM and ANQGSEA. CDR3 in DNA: TGCAGCGTTCGACCCGCGAGGGCGCTGACCGAGCAGTACTTC. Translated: CSVRPARALTEQYF.

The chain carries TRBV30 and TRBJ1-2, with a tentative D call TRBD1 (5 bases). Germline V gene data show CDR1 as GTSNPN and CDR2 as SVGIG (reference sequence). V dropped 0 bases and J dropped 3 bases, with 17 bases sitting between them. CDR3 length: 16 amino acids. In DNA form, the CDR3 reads TGTGCCTGGAGTGTATACGGGACTCGTCTTTACTATGGCTACACCTTC. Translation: CAWSVYGTRLYYGYTF.

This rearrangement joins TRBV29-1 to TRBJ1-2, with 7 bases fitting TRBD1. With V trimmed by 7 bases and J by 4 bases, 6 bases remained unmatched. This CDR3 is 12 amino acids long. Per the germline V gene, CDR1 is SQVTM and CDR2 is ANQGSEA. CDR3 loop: CSARQGFYGYTF. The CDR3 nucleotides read TGCAGCGCCCGACAGGGATTCTATGGCTACACCTTC.

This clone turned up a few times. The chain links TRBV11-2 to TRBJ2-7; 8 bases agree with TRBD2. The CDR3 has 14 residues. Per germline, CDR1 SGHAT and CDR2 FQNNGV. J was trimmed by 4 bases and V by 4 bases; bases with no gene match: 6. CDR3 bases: TGTGCCAGCAGCTACGGACTAGCCTCGTACGAGCAGTACTTC. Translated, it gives CASSYGLASYEQYF. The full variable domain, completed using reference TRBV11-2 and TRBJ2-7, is EAGVAQSPRYKIIEKRQSVAFWCNPISGHATLYWYQQILGQGPKLLIQFQNNGVVDDSQLPKDRFSAERLKGVDSTLKIQPAKLEDSAVYLCASSYGLASYEQYFGPGTRLTVT.

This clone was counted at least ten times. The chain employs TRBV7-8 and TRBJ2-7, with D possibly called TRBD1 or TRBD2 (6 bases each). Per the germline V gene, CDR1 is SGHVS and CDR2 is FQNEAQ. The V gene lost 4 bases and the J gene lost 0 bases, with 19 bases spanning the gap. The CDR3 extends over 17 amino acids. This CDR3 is CASSSEGRGDISYEQYF. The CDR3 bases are TGTGCCAGCAGCTCGGAGGGGAGAGGGGACATCTCCTACGAGCAGTACTTC. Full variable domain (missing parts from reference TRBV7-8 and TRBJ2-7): GAGVSQSPRYKVAKRGQDVALRCDPISGHVSLFWYQQALGQGPEFLTYFQNEAQLDKSGLPSDRFFAERPEGSVSTLKIQRTQQEDSAVYLCASSSEGRGDISYEQYFGPGTRLTVT.

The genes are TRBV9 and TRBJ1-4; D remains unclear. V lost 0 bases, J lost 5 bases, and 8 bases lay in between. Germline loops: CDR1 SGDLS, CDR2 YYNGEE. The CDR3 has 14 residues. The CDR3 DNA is TGTGCCAGCAGCGTAGAAGACGGGAATGAAAAACTGTTTTTT. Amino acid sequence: CASSVEDGNEKLFF. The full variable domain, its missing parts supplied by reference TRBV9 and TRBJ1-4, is DSGVTQTPKHLITATGQRVTLRCSPRSGDLSVYWYQQSLDQGLQFLIQYYNGEERAKGNILERFSAQQFPDLHSELNLSSLELGDSALYFCASSVEDGNEKLFFGSGTQLSVL.

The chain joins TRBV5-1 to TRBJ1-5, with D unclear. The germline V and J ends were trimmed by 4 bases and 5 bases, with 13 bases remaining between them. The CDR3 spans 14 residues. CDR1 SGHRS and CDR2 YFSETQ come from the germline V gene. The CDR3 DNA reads TGCGCCAGCAGCACCTACGGCGGAGATCAGCCCCAGCATTTT. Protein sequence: CASSTYGGDQPQHF.

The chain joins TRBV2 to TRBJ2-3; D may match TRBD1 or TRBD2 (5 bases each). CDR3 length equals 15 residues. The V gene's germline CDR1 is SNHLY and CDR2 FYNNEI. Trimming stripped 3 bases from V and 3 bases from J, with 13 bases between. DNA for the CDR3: TGTGCCAGCAGTGACGTCATCGGGGCTACAGATACGCAGTATTTT. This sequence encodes CASSDVIGATDTQYF. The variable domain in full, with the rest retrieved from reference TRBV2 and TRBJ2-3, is EPEVTQTPSHQVTQMGQEVILRCVPISNHLYFYWYRQILGQKVEFLVSFYNNEISEKSEIFDDQFSVERPDGSNFTLKIRSTKLEDSAMYFCASSDVIGATDTQYFGPGTRLTVL.

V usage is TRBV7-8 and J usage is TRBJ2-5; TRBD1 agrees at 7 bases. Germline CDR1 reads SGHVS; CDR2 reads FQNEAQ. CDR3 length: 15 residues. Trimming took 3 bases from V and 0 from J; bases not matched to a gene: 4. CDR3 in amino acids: CASSLTTGDQETQYF. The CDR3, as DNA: TGTGCCAGCAGCTTGACAACAGGGGACCAAGAGACCCAGTACTTC.